The source of this T cell receptor (beta chain) is a study of blood T cell repertoires in COVID-19. Study at large: Material from acute and convalescent COVID-19 was sourced from the United States, Italy and Spain.

Trimming left V 5 bases short and J 8 bases short, with 13 bases between. The CDR3 has 13 residues. The germline CDR1 and CDR2 sequences are MNHEY and SVGEGT. The authors' processing: Amplification of reference gene primers provided the estimated nucleated cell counts. The protocol was immunoSEQ multiplex PCR, while the TCRdb copy is restricted to in-frame clones and leaves out a portion. Clone size and the V and J calls come from that table; the DNA yielded D and trimming. The sample includes 85,000 to 120,000 clones, around nine tenths of them seen just once. Sample: peripheral blood. The V gene is TRBV6-2 or TRBV6-3, the J gene TRBJ2-1; D perhaps matches TRBD1 (5 bases). This receptor was obtained from a man aged 50 to 60 with active COVID-19. The CDR3, as DNA: TGTGCCAGCAGTCTTATCAGGGTGGATGAGCAGTTCTTC. It is translated as CASSLIRVDEQFF.